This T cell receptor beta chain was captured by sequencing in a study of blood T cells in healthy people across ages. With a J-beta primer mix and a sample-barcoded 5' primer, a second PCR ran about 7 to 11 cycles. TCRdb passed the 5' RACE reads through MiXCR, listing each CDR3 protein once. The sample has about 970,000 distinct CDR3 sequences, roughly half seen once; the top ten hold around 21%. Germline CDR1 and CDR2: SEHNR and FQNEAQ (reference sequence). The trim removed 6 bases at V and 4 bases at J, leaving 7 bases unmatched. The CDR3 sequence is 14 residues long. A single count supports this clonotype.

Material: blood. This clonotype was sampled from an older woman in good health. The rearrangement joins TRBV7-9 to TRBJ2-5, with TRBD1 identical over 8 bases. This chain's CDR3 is CASSQLDRGETQYF. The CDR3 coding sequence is TGTGCCAGCAGTCAACTTGACAGGGGAGAGACCCAGTACTTC. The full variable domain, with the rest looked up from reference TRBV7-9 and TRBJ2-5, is DTGVSQNPRHKITKRGQNVTFRCDPISEHNRLYWYRQTLGQGPEFLTYFQNEAQLEKSRLLSDRFSAERPKGSFSTLEIQRTEQGDSAMYLCASSQLDRGETQYFGPGTRLLVL.